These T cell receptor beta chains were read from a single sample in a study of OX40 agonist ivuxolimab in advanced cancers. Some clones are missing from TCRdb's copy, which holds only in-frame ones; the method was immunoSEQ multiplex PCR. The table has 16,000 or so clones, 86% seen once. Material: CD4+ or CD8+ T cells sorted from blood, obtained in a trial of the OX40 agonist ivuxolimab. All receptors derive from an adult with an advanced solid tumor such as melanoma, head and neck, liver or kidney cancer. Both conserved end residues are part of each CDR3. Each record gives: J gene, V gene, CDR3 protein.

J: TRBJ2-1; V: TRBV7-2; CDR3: CASSFVSSYNEQFF
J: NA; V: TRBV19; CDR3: CASSGANSYEQYF
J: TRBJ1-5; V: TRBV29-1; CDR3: CSVEIGEGQPQHF
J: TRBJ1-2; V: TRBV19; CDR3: CASGGDRAKDGHTF
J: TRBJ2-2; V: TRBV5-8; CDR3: CASSLETGELFF
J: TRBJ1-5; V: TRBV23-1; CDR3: CANSRRDSVISNQPQHF
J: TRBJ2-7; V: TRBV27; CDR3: CASSLNRVSYEQYF
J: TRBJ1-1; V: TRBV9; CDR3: CASSVVVGANTEAFF
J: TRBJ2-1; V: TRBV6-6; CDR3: CASRGPTEQFF
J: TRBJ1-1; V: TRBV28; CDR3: CASNSPGRSTEAFF
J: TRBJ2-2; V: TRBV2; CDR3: CASPRGQGGELFF
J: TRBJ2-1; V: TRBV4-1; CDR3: CASSQDKGGRANEQFF
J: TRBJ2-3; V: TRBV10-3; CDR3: CAISESGRGSTDTQYF
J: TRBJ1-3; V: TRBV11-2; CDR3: CASSLTGGSGNTIYF
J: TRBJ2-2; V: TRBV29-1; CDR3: CSVSSGSATGELFF
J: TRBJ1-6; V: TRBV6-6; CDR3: CASSSGTDNSPLHF
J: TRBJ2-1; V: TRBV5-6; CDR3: CASSLGDRGYNEQFF
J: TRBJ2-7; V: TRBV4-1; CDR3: CASSQDQRSEQYF
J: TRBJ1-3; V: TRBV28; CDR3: CASSIQGTGNTIYF
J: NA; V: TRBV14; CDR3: CASSQVGAGGEQYF
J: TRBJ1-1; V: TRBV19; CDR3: CASTQGQGRTEAFF
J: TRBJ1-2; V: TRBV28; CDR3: CASSATGTPYGYTF
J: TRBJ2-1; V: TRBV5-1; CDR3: CASRPGLPSYNEQFF
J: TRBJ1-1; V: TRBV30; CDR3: CAWQGGQVITEAFF
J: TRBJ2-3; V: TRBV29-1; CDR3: CSVDSGGGRDTQYF
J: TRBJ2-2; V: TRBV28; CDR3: CATQTSAGRAYPGELFF
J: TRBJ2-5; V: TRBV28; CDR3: CASKRGAGLETQYF
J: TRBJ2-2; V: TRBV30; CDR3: CAWSIWGDASGRNRELFF
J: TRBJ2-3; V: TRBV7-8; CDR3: CASSFGGRLDTQYF
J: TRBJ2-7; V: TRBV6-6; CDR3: CASRTTGLAYEQYF
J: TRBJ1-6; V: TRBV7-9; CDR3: CASSPGTENYNSPLHF
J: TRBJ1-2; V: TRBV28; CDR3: CASSPYRGLYGYTF
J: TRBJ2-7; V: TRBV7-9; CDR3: CASSLATGSYEQYF
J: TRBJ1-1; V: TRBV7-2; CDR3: CASSLDRGSTEAFF
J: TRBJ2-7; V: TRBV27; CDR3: CASSLGISYEQYF
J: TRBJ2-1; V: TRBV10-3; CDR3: CAISEPGLAGASEQFF
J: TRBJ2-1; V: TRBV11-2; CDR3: CASSWASGSNEQFF
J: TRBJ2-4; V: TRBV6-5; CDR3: CASSYSRGSFGIQYF
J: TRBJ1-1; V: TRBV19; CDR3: CASTKRGDAFF
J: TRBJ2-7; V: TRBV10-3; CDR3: CAISDRSSGSYEQYF
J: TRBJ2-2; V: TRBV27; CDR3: CASRATGSGELFF
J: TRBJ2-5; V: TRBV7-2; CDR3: CATSLAGAETQYF
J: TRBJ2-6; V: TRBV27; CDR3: CASSLIPGRPAGANVLTF
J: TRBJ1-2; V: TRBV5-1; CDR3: CASSLAEGYYGYTF
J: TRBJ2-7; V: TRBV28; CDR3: CAALRSGEGEQYF
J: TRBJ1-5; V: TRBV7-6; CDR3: CASSLDSNQPQHF
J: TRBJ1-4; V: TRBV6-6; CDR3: CASTDHYEKLFF
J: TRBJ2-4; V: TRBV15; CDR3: CATSPTTSTGNIQYF
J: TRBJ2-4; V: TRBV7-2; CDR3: CASSLGGSPDIQYF
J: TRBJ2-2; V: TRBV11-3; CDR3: CASSLEAGELFF